The 17 T cell receptor beta chains reported below all come from one sample, sequenced in a study of PD-1 blockade in classical Hodgkin lymphoma. Time point noted: cycle 4 day 1 (C4D1), after about 6 weeks of nivolumab. The patients all showed relapse after autologous stem cell transplantation, while their brentuximab vedotin exposure varied. Some clones are missing from TCRdb's copy, which holds only in-frame ones; the method was immunoSEQ multiplex PCR. Seen here are about 92,000 clones, about 83% observed once, and the top ten hold over 15%. Material: peripheral blood mononuclear cells (PBMCs), obtained before the fourth cycle of nivolumab. The receptors were gathered from a human donor with classical Hodgkin lymphoma.

The chain combines TRBV5-1 with TRBJ2-5; 10 bases line up with TRBD1. Germline V gene lookup returns CDR1 SGHRS and CDR2 YFSETQ. The CDR3 contains 14 residues. V gave up 3 bases and J gave up 5 bases; unmatched junction bases: 4. CDR3 in DNA: TGCGCCAGCAGCTCGACAGGGGGCTTCGAGACCCAGTACTTC. Its translation: CASSSTGGFETQYF.

This chain uses TRBV29-1 with TRBJ1-1; D is undetermined. CDR3 length: 13 residues. The germline V gene encodes CDR1 SQVTM and CDR2 ANQGSEA. Trimming took off 7 bases at V and 4 bases at J, with 16 bases between the two ends. This CDR3 reads CSAVRGTGTEAFF. In DNA, the CDR3 is TGCAGCGCCGTTCGAGGAACGGGCACTGAAGCTTTCTTT.

Remarks on this clone: This sample includes further DNA sequences coding for the same CDR3. V and J are TRBV5-1 and TRBJ2-1, with 16 bases identical to TRBD2. The length of the CDR3 is 14 residues. CDR1 SGHRS and CDR2 YFSETQ come from the germline V gene. Trimming cost V 4 bases and J 10 bases; bases outside gene matches: 2. The CDR3 nucleotides read TGCGCCAGCAGCCTGGGACTAGCGGGAGGGGAGCAGTTCTTC. Translating gives CASSLGLAGGEQFF.

V usage is TRBV5-1 and J usage is TRBJ2-1, with 12 bases matching TRBD2. Germline assignment: CDR1 SGHRS and CDR2 YFSETQ. The CDR3 covers 15 residues. Trimming cost V 0 bases and J 6 bases; bases outside gene matches: 1. The CDR3 reads CASSLELAGGNEQFF. In nucleotides, the CDR3 is TGCGCCAGCAGCTTGGAACTAGCGGGAGGCAATGAGCAGTTCTTC.

This chain connects TRBV5-1 to TRBJ1-1, with 9 positions matching TRBD1. After removal of 2 bases from V and 5 bases from J, the junction contained 13 bases not matched to a gene. The CDR3 extends over 17 amino acids. The germline CDR1 and CDR2 sequences are SGHRS and YFSETQ. The CDR3 spells CASSLHTGTGIKTEAFF. The CDR3 region has the DNA TGCGCCAGCAGCTTACATACCGGGACAGGGATTAAGACTGAAGCTTTCTTT.

The chain recombines TRBV5-4 with TRBJ2-5; weak D call: TRBD2 (5 bases). CDR3 size: 16 residues. V was shortened by 1 base and J by 5 bases, with 18 bases between the two germline ends. Germline-derived CDR1 and CDR2 are SGHNT and YYREEE (reference sequence). The CDR3 DNA follows: TGTGCCAGCAGCTTGATGTCTCTCCTAAAGCGGGAGACCCAGTACTTC. Translation: CASSLMSLLKRETQYF.

For this clone: Germline is not matched at one junction end, which may reflect a read error. The chain's CDR3 is CASILRGGEGEQYF. CDR3 sequence (DNA): TGTGCCAGCATCTTAAGAGGGGGCGAGGGCGAGCAGTACTTC. The rearrangement joins TRBV11-2 to TRBJ2-7, with 7 positions matching TRBD1. CDR3 length: 14 amino acids. CDR1 is SGHAT, CDR2 FQNNGV, per germline.

Comment on this clone: Other DNA sequences within the sample encode an identical CDR3. The J gene is TRBJ1-1, the V gene TRBV7-2, with a weak D call TRBD1 (5 bases). Looked up from germline, CDR1 is SGHTA and CDR2 is FQGNSA. The CDR3 spans 12 residues. Deletions cut 0 bases from V and 8 bases from J, with 7 bases between. In DNA form, the CDR3 reads TGTGCCAGCAGCTTAGCGCGGGGCGAAGCTTTCTTT. Translating gives CASSLARGEAFF.

Remarks on this clone: Additional DNA sequences in this sample encode the identical CDR3. The rearrangement links TRBV11-2 to TRBJ2-2; D might be TRBD1 or TRBD2, each matching 6 bases. Germline V gene lookup returns CDR1 SGHAT and CDR2 FQNNGV. CDR3 length equals 14 residues. V lost 1 base to trimming and J lost 6 bases, with 9 bases between them. The CDR3 sequence is CASSLGRGAGELFF. CDR3 DNA: TGTGCCAGCAGCTTAGGAAGGGGGGCCGGGGAGCTGTTTTTT.

This clone was counted between two and nine times. The V call is TRBV4-1, the J call TRBJ1-2, with a tentative D call TRBD1 (6 bases). Trimming left V 2 bases short and J 0 bases short, with 13 bases between. The CDR3 is made up of 16 amino acids. In germline, CDR1 is MGHRA, CDR2 YSYEKL. The CDR3 is CASSQLAGHTNYGYTF. DNA of the CDR3: TGCGCCAGCAGCCAATTAGCGGGACACACTAACTATGGCTACACCTTC.

The chain recombines TRBV15 with TRBJ2-7; 14 bases agree with TRBD2. Germline trimming cut 6 bases from V and 3 bases from J; bases unmatched to any gene: 4. Germline V gene sequence: CDR1 LNHNV, CDR2 YYDKDF (reference sequence). The CDR3 has 15 amino acids. The CDR3 sequence: CATRRTSGRNYEQYF. CDR3 DNA sequence: TGTGCCACCAGAAGGACTAGCGGGAGGAACTACGAGCAGTACTTC. Full variable domain (remainder filled in from reference TRBV15 and TRBJ2-7): DAMVIQNPRYQVTQFGKPVTLSCSQTLNHNVMYWYQQKSSQAPKLLFHYYDKDFNNEADTPDNFQSRRPNTSFCFLDIRSPGLGDTAMYLCATRRTSGRNYEQYFGPGTRLTVT.

The rearrangement joins TRBV5-1 to TRBJ2-7; D is perhaps TRBD2 (6 bases). Trimming left V 1 base short and J 1 base short, with 12 bases between. The CDR3 length is 15 residues. The germline V gene has CDR1 SGHRS and CDR2 YFSETQ. This CDR3 reads CASSLSGTGSYEQYF. The CDR3 DNA follows: TGCGCCAGCAGCTTGTCGGGGACTGGGTCCTACGAGCAGTACTTC.

This clone is a singleton in its sample. The chain has TRBV6-5 and TRBJ2-1; TRBD2 agrees at 7 bases. V lost 6 bases to trimming and J lost 0 bases; unmatched junction nucleotides: 2. Germline values: CDR1 MNHEY, CDR2 SVGAGI. The length of the CDR3 is 14 residues. The CDR3 sequence is CASSGLGSYNEQFF. In nucleotides, the CDR3 is TGTGCCAGCAGCGGACTAGGCTCCTACAATGAGCAGTTCTTC.

The CDR3: CASSYDGSTTDTQYF. As DNA, the CDR3 is TGTGCCAGCAGTTACGATGGGTCGACCACAGATACGCAGTATTTT. V and J are TRBV6-5 and TRBJ2-3; D gene uncertain. Looked up from germline, CDR1 is MNHEY and CDR2 is SVGAGI. The CDR3 covers 15 residues. The V gene lost 2 bases and the J gene lost 2 bases, with 11 bases spanning the gap.

The gene calls are TRBV10-2 and TRBJ2-4; D not certain. Germline V CDR1 and CDR2: WSHSY, SAAADI. This CDR3 is built from 16 residues. V lost 2 bases and J 2 bases, leaving 13 bases between the germline ends. In nucleotides, the CDR3 is TGCGCCAGCAGTGAGGGCAGGAATTTACCCAAAAACATTCAGTACTTC. Translating gives CASSEGRNLPKNIQYF.

The chain couples TRBV5-5 to TRBJ1-2; D is unclear. Trimming took 0 bases from V and 5 from J, leaving 8 bases between them. CDR1 and CDR2 (germline): SGHKS, YYEKEE (reference sequence). The CDR3 has 13 amino acids. CDR3 region: CASSLEVGYGYTF. CDR3 sequence (DNA): TGTGCCAGCAGCTTGGAAGTGGGATATGGCTACACCTTC.

V and J are TRBV6-5 and TRBJ2-7; D not certain. Trimming took 8 bases from V and 4 from J, leaving 15 bases between them. The CDR3 totals 13 residues. Germline V gene data show CDR1 as MNHEY and CDR2 as SVGAGI. In nucleotides, the CDR3 is TGTGCCAGCTCAACTCCCCGTCGATACGAGCAGTACTTC. Its protein is CASSTPRRYEQYF.